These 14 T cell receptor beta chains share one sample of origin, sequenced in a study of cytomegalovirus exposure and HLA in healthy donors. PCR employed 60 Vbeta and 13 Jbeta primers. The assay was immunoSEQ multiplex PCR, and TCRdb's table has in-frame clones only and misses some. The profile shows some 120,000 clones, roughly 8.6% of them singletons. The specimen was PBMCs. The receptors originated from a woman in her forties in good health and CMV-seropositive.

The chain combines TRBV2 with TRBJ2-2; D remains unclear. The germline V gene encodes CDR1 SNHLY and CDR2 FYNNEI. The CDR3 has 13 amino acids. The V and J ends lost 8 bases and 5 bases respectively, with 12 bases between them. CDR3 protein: CASSFTETGELFF. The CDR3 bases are TGTGCCAGCTCCTTCACGGAGACCGGGGAGCTGTTTTTT.

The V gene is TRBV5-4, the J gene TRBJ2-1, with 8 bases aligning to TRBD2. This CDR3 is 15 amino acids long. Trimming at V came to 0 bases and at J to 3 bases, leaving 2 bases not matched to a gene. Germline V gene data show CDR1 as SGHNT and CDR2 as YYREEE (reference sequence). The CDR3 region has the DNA TGTGCCAGCAGCTTGGTCCTAGCGGGCTACAATGAGCAGTTCTTC. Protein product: CASSLVLAGYNEQFF.

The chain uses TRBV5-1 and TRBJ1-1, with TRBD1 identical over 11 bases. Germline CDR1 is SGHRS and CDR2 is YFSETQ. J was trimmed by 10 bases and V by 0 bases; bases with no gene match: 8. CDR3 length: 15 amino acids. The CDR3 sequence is CASSLGGTGGEGAFF. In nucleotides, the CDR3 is TGCGCCAGCAGCTTGGGGGGGACAGGGGGAGAAGGAGCTTTCTTT.

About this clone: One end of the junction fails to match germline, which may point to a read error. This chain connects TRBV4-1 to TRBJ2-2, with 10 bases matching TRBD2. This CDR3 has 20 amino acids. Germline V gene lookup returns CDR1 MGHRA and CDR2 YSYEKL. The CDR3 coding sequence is TGCGCCAGCAGCCGAACGCCCCGGACTGAAGCGGGGGGGCCTACCGGGGGGCTGTTTTTT. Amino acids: CASSRTPRTEAGGPTGGLFF.

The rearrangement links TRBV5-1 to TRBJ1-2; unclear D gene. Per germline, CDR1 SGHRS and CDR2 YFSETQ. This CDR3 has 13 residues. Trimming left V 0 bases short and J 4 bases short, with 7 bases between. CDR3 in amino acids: CASSLAEGYGYTF. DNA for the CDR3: TGCGCCAGCAGCTTGGCCGAGGGCTATGGCTACACCTTC. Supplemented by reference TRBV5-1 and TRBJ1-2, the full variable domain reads KAGVTQTPRYLIKTRGQQVTLSCSPISGHRSVSWYQQTPGQGLQFLFEYFSETQRNKGNFPGRFSGRQFSNSRSEMNVSTLELGDSALYLCASSLAEGYGYTFGSGTRLTVV.

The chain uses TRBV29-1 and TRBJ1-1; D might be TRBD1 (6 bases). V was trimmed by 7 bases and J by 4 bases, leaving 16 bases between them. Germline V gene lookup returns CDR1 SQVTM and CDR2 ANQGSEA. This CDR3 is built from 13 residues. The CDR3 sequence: CSGYRVQGTEAFF. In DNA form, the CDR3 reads TGCAGCGGTTACAGGGTCCAGGGCACTGAAGCTTTCTTT.

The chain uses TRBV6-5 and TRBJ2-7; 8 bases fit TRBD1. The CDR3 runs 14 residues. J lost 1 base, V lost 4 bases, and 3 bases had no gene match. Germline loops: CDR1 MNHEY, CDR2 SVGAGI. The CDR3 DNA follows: TGTGCCAGCAGTTCTGACAGGGGATCCTACGAGCAGTACTTC. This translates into CASSSDRGSYEQYF.

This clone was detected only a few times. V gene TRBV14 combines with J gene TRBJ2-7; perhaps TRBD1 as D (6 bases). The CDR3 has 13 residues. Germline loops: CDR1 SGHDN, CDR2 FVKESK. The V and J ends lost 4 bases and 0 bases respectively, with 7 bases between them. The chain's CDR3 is CASSPDSSYEQYF. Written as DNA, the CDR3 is TGTGCCAGCAGCCCGGACAGCTCCTACGAGCAGTACTTC.

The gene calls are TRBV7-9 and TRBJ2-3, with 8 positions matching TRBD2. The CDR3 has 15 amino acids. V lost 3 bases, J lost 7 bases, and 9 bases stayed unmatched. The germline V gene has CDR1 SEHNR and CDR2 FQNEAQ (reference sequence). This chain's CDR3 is CASSFSGGAGNTQYF. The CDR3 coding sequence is TGTGCCAGCAGCTTTTCCGGGGGGGCTGGAAATACGCAGTATTTT.

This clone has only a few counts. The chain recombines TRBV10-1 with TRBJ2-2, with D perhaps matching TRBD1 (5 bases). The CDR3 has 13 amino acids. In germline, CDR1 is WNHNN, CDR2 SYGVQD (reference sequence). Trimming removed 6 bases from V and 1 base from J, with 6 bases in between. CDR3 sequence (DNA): TGCGCCAGCAGCGACAGGAACACCGGGGAGCTGTTTTTT. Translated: CASSDRNTGELFF.

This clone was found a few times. The CDR3 nucleotides read TGTGCCATCAGTGAGTTGGAGGCTAGCTCCTACGAGCAGTACTTC. Translated, it gives CAISELEASSYEQYF. The chain has TRBV10-3 and TRBJ2-7; a possible D gene is TRBD2 (5 bases). Trimming removed 1 base at V and 0 bases at J, with 10 bases between. Germline loops: CDR1 ENHRY, CDR2 SYGVKD. The CDR3 spans 15 residues.

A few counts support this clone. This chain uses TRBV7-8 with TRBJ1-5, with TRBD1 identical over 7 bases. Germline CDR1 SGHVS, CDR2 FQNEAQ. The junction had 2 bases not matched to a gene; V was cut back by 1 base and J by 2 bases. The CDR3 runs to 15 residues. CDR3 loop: CASSLEGAGNQPQHF. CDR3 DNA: TGTGCCAGCAGCTTAGAGGGGGCGGGCAATCAGCCCCAGCATTTT.

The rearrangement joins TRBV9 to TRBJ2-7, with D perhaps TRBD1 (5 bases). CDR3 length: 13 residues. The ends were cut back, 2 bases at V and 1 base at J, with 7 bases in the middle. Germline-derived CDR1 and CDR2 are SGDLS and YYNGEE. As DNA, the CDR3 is TGTGCCAGCAGCGTGGGGCAGTCCTACGAGCAGTACTTC. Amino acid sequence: CASSVGQSYEQYF. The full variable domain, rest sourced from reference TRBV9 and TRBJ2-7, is DSGVTQTPKHLITATGQRVTLRCSPRSGDLSVYWYQQSLDQGLQFLIQYYNGEERAKGNILERFSAQQFPDLHSELNLSSLELGDSALYFCASSVGQSYEQYFGPGTRLTVT.

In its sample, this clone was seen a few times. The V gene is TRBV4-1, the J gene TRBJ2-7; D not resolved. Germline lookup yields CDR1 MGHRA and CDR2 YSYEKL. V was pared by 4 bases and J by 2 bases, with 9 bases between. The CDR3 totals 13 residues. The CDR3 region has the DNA TGCGCCAGCAGCCTTCAGGATCCCTACGAGCAGTACTTC. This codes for CASSLQDPYEQYF.